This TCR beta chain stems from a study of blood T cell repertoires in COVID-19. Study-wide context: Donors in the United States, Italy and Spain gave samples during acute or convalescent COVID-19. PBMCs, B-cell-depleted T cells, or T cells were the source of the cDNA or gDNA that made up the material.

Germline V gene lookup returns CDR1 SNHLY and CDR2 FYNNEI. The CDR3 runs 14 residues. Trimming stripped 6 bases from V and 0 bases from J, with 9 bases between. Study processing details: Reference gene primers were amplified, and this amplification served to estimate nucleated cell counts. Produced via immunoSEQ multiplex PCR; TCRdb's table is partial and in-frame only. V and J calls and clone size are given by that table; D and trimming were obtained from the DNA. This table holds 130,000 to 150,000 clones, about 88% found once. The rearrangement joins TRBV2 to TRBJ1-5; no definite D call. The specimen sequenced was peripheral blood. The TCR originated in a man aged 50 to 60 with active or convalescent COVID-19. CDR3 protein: CASRKRVSNQPQHF. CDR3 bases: TGTGCCAGCAGGAAGAGGGTTAGCAATCAGCCCCAGCATTTT.